These 27 T cell receptor beta chains were all obtained from the same sample, sequenced in a study of Tregs in tolerant kidney transplant recipients. TCRdb's copy holds only in-frame clones and misses some; the assay was immunoSEQ multiplex PCR. The sample's table shows approximately 30,000 clones. The specimen was CD8+ T cells from blood, collected before the transplant. The origin of the receptors is a human donor who received a combined kidney and bone marrow transplant.

Concerning this clone itself: Sequencing ends 3 residues short of the CDR3 end; the germline J gene provides the rest. This sequence joins TRBV5-6 and TRBJ2-7; no clear D gene. The CDR3 loop spans 15 amino acids. The germline CDR1 and CDR2 sequences are SGHDT and YYEEEE. Trimming took 0 bases from V and 0 from J, leaving 10 bases between them. The CDR3: CASSLAAGSSYEQYF. CDR3 DNA (partial): TGTGCCAGCAGCTTGGCGGCAGGTAGCTCCTACGAG.

Turning to this clone: The read comes to an end 3 residues before the CDR3 does, leaving the germline J gene to fill in the end. The chain employs TRBV7-9 and TRBJ2-3, with 14 positions matching TRBD2. Unmatched junction bases numbered 5, after V lost 6 bases and J lost 6 bases. The CDR3 has 15 amino acids. The germline gives CDR1 SEHNR, CDR2 FQNEAQ (reference sequence). CDR3 DNA, as far as it was read: TGTGCCAGCAGGGAGGGACTAGCGGGAGAGGATACG. Amino acid sequence: CASREGLAGEDT. The whole CDR3 sequence is CASREGLAGEDTQYF.

To note about this clone: Read data end 3 residues before the CDR3 end; the end is taken from the germline J gene. The J gene is TRBJ2-1, the V gene TRBV20-1, with 7 positions matching TRBD2. CDR1 and CDR2 from the germline V gene are DFQATT and SNEGSKA (reference sequence). The J segment lost 0 bases and the V segment lost 0 bases, leaving 14 bases of the junction unmatched. This CDR3 is 19 amino acids long. The CDR3 is CSAREPGLSQDSSYNEQFF. The sequenced part of the CDR3 DNA is TGCAGTGCTAGAGAACCGGGACTATCACAGGATAGCTCCTACAATGAG.

Notes on this clone: The CDR3 goes on 3 residues after the read ends, and that part is filled in from the germline J gene. The J gene is TRBJ2-7, the V gene TRBV5-6, with TRBD2 matching 9 bases. This CDR3 region has 15 residues. V trimming: 1 base; J trimming: 4 bases; junction bases outside the gene matches: 6. The germline V gene has CDR1 SGHDT and CDR2 YYEEEE. CDR3 protein: CASSLWAGGPYEQYF. CDR3 DNA (partial): TGTGCCAGCAGCTTGTGGGCGGGAGGGCCTTACGAG.

With regard to this clone: The read stops 3 residues short of the end of the CDR3; the missing end is completed from the germline J gene. The V and J genes are TRBV7-9 and TRBJ1-1; possibly TRBD1 for D (6 bases). The germline V gene encodes CDR1 SEHNR and CDR2 FQNEAQ (reference sequence). The CDR3 is made up of 13 amino acids. The V end was cut by 3 bases, the J end by 5 bases, with 10 bases between. CDR3 sequence: CASSFLQGTEAFF. Incomplete CDR3 DNA: TGTGCCAGCAGCTTCCTACAGGGAACTGAA. Drawing the rest from reference TRBV7-9 and TRBJ1-1, the complete variable domain is DTGVSQNPRHKITKRGQNVTFRCDPISEHNRLYWYRQTLGQGPEFLTYFQNEAQLEKSRLLSDRFSAERPKGSFSTLEIQRTEQGDSAMYLCASSFLQGTEAFFGQGTRLTVV.

Of note for this clone: Sequencing ends 3 residues short of the CDR3 end; the germline J gene provides the rest. The gene calls are TRBV18 and TRBJ2-7; the match to TRBD1 covers 8 bases. The V gene end was trimmed by 1 base and the J gene end by 2 bases; junction bases not matched to a gene: 4. Germline-derived CDR1 and CDR2 are KGHSH and LQKENI. There are 15 residues in the CDR3. CDR3: CASSPLDRAAYEQYF. The covered CDR3 bases are TGTGCCAGCTCACCACTGGACAGGGCGGCCTACGAG.

Remarks on this clone: The read is 3 residues too short to cover the CDR3 end, so that end is filled in from the germline J gene. The chain links TRBV5-4 to TRBJ2-7; 10 nucleotides align to TRBD2. This CDR3 comprises 15 residues. Germline values: CDR1 SGHNT, CDR2 YYREEE (reference sequence). Unmatched junction bases numbered 7, after V lost 4 bases and J lost 3 bases. Partial CDR3 DNA: TGTGCCAGCAGCCTTAAAGGACTAGCGGACTACGAG. This encodes CASSLKGLADYE. The full CDR3 sequence reads CASSLKGLADYEQYF.

Points on this clone: The read terminates 3 residues before the CDR3 end, so the remaining end is supplied by the germline J gene. The V and J genes are TRBV7-8 and TRBJ1-2; TRBD1 matches at 9 bases. Trimming took 5 bases from V and 4 from J; bases not matched to a gene: 11. Per germline, CDR1 SGHVS and CDR2 FQNEAQ. The CDR3 runs to 16 residues. This CDR3 reads CASSPRRGTGSYGYTF. Partial CDR3 DNA: TGTGCCAGCAGCCCCCGCCGAGGGACAGGGAGCTATGGC.

In regard to this clone: With the read ending 3 residues before the CDR3 end, the germline J gene is used to fill in that end. The V and J genes are TRBV7-3 and TRBJ2-7; D is perhaps TRBD2 (6 bases). Germline V lookup: CDR1 SGHTA, CDR2 FQGTGA. The CDR3 covers 15 residues. V lost 2 bases and J lost 3, with 14 bases in between. The sequenced part of the CDR3 DNA is TGTGCCAGCAGCTTAGGGACTGCGGTTAGCTACGAG. This codes for CASSLGTAVSYE. The complete CDR3 protein is CASSLGTAVSYEQYF.

About this clone itself: The observed sequence ends 3 residues before the CDR3 terminus, with the missing tail filled in from the germline J gene. The chain links TRBV5-4 to TRBJ2-2, with D unresolved. Trimming removed 0 bases at V and 0 bases at J, with 9 bases between. Per the germline V gene, CDR1 is SGHNT and CDR2 is YYREEE (reference sequence). CDR3 length: 16 residues. CDR3 region: CASSLVVSANTGELFF. CDR3 DNA, as far as it was read: TGTGCCAGCAGCTTGGTGGTTTCAGCGAACACCGGGGAG.

As for this clone: The CDR3 extends 3 residues past the end of the read, so its final part is completed from the germline J gene. The chain recombines TRBV20-1 with TRBJ1-3; a weak D match, TRBD1 (5 bases). Germline assignment: CDR1 DFQATT and CDR2 SNEGSKA (reference sequence). This CDR3 region has 18 residues. V was shortened by 3 bases and J by 2 bases, with 23 bases between the two germline ends. CDR3 protein: CSARDVDHPDSTGNTIYF. The sequenced part of the CDR3 DNA is TGCAGTGCTAGGGACGTCGATCACCCTGACAGCACTGGAAACACC.

Concerning this clone: The read stops 3 residues short of the end of the CDR3; the missing end is completed from the germline J gene. The V and J genes are TRBV19 and TRBJ2-7, with 11 positions matching TRBD1. J lost 3 bases, V lost 6 bases, and 4 bases had no gene match. The germline gives CDR1 LNHDA, CDR2 SQIVND (reference sequence). This CDR3 has 14 residues. This CDR3 is CASSFGTGGYEQYF. The sequenced CDR3 bases are TGTGCCAGTAGCTTTGGGACAGGGGGCTACGAG.

In the case of this clone: With the read ending 3 residues before the CDR3 end, the germline J gene is used to fill in that end. V usage is TRBV7-8 and J usage is TRBJ2-5; a possible D gene is TRBD2 (5 bases). The CDR3 sequence is 16 residues long. V gave up 6 bases and J gave up 5 bases, with 22 bases separating them. Germline assignment: CDR1 SGHVS and CDR2 FQNEAQ. The covered CDR3 bases are TGTGCCAGCAGTTATAGCCGGGGTGCCTGGAGTGAGACC. It yields the protein CASSYSRGAWSET. Given in full, the CDR3 is CASSYSRGAWSETQYF.

Details on this clone: One end of the junction varies from germline; a read error may be responsible. The CDR3 end is not reached by the read, which stops 3 residues before it; the germline J gene fills it in. This chain connects TRBV7-7 to TRBJ2-3; 7 bases are a match to TRBD1. Germline CDR1 reads SSHAT; CDR2 reads FNYEAQ (reference sequence). The CDR3 is 15 residues long. The CDR3 DNA, read in part, is TGTGCTAGCAGCTTATTAGGGGGCGGAGCAGATACG. Translated, it gives CASSLLGGGADT. The full CDR3 reads CASSLLGGGADTQYF.

On this clone itself: The sequenced fragment ends 3 residues before the CDR3 boundary, so the rest is inferred from the germline J gene. The rearrangement joins TRBV29-1 to TRBJ1-2; 12 bases align to TRBD1. The CDR3 spans 13 residues. Germline V gene lookup returns CDR1 SQVTM and CDR2 ANQGSEA. Unmatched junction bases numbered 2, after V lost 3 bases and J lost 6 bases. CDR3 DNA, as far as it was read: TGCAGCGTTGAGGGACAGGGGGCCCATGGC. Amino acids: CSVEGQGAHG. The CDR3 in its entirety is CSVEGQGAHGYTF.

Remarks on this clone: The CDR3 extends 3 residues past the end of the read, so its final part is completed from the germline J gene. The chain links TRBV20-1 to TRBJ1-2; D unclear. CDR1 and CDR2 (germline): DFQATT, SNEGSKA (reference sequence). The CDR3 runs to 10 residues. CDR3 loop: CSAPLQGYTF. Partial CDR3 DNA: TGCAGTGCCCCACTGCAAGGC.

A note on this clone: The CDR3 end lies 3 residues beyond the end of the read and is filled in from the germline J gene. V usage is TRBV30 and J usage is TRBJ1-1; D is possibly TRBD1 (5 bases). Germline V CDR1 and CDR2: GTSNPN, SVGIG (reference sequence). The CDR3 contains 13 residues. The DNA read from the CDR3 is TGTGCCTGGAGTATAATCGACAGATCTCAA. Encoded protein: CAWSIIDRSQ. The full CDR3 protein is CAWSIIDRSQAFF.

A remark on this clone: Read coverage stops 3 residues before the CDR3 terminus; the germline J gene supplies the remainder. Other DNA sequences from this sample encode an identical CDR3 as well. The V call is TRBV5-1, the J call TRBJ2-7; 7 nucleotides agree with TRBD2. V lost 3 bases and J lost 0; bases outside the gene matches: 3. The CDR3 loop spans 14 amino acids. The germline V gene has CDR1 SGHRS and CDR2 YFSETQ. The part of the CDR3 DNA that was read is TGCGCCAGCAGCTGGGGGGACTACTCCTACGAG. It is translated as CASSWGDYSYE. From start to end, the CDR3 is CASSWGDYSYEQYF.

Concerning this clone itself: The read ends 3 residues shy of where the CDR3 ends; the end is completed using the germline J gene. The J gene is TRBJ2-3, the V gene TRBV29-1, with a possible D match to TRBD1 (6 bases). The germline gives CDR1 SQVTM, CDR2 ANQGSEA. The CDR3 length is 15 residues. Trimming pared 0 bases from V and 7 bases from J, leaving 17 bases between. CDR3 protein: CSVEDPQGRENTQYF. The sequenced part of the CDR3 DNA is TGCAGCGTTGAAGATCCACAGGGTAGGGAGAATACG.

Points on this clone: The missing CDR3 end, 3 residues past where the read stops, is filled in from the germline J gene. The chain links TRBV11-2 to TRBJ1-2, with D uncertain. CDR3 length: 14 residues. The germline V and J ends were trimmed by 7 bases and 6 bases, with 18 bases remaining between them. Germline lookup yields CDR1 SGHAT and CDR2 FQNNGV. The CDR3 loop is CASTPLRRFDGYTF. The CDR3 DNA, read in part, is TGTGCCAGCACCCCACTCAGGAGGTTCGATGGC.

Of note for this clone: The sequenced fragment ends 3 residues before the CDR3 boundary, so the rest is inferred from the germline J gene. V usage is TRBV7-9 and J usage is TRBJ2-5; D perhaps matches TRBD1 (5 bases). Germline V gene lookup returns CDR1 SEHNR and CDR2 FQNEAQ (reference sequence). V shed 0 bases and J shed 5 bases, with 13 bases lying between them. This CDR3 has 15 residues. CDR3 residues: CASSLAQGARETQYF. The sequenced part of the CDR3 DNA is TGTGCCAGCAGCTTAGCGCAAGGGGCGAGGGAGACC.

With respect to this clone: The CDR3 end lies 3 residues beyond the end of the read and is filled in from the germline J gene. The chain recombines TRBV30 with TRBJ2-2; D is possibly TRBD1 (6 bases). Trimming cost V 0 bases and J 6 bases, with 11 bases left between them. The CDR3 is 14 residues long. The germline CDR1 and CDR2 sequences are GTSNPN and SVGIG (reference sequence). The CDR3 DNA, read in part, is TGTGCCTGGAGTGTAGGGGCAGGGGCCGGGGAG. Translated, it gives CAWSVGAGAGE. The CDR3 as a whole reads CAWSVGAGAGELFF.

Turning to this clone: The read falls 3 residues short of the CDR3 end, and the missing part is taken from the germline J gene. This chain connects TRBV19 to TRBJ1-5, with TRBD1 matching over 11 bases. CDR1 is LNHDA, CDR2 SQIVND, per germline (reference sequence). This CDR3 spans 15 amino acids. The V segment lost 5 bases and the J segment 3 bases; nucleotides outside the gene matches: 3. This CDR3 is CASSWTGGSNQPQHF. The part of the CDR3 DNA that was read is TGTGCCAGTAGTTGGACAGGGGGCTCCAATCAGCCC.

With regard to this clone: Read coverage stops 3 residues before the CDR3 terminus; the germline J gene supplies the remainder. V usage is TRBV10-3 and J usage is TRBJ2-7; tentative D call: TRBD2 (7 bases). Trimming removed 3 bases at V and 2 bases at J, with 11 bases between. The length of the CDR3 is 14 residues. Germline CDR1 is ENHRY and CDR2 is SYGVKD. Incomplete CDR3 DNA: TGTGCCATCAGTGAAGGGGGGGGTCCCTACGAG. It encodes CAISEGGGPYE. The whole CDR3 is CAISEGGGPYEQYF.

A remark on this clone: The read gets to within 3 residues of the CDR3 end, and the germline J gene fills in the rest. The rearrangement uses TRBV7-9 and TRBJ2-1, with D unresolved. Deletions cut 3 bases from V and 6 bases from J, with 3 bases between. CDR1 and CDR2 from the germline V gene are SEHNR and FQNEAQ (reference sequence). This CDR3 contains 11 residues. Incomplete CDR3 DNA: TGTGCCAGCAGCTTTAGCAATGAG. Its protein is CASSFSNE. The entire CDR3 sequence reads CASSFSNEQFF.

Worth noting for this clone: The DNA ends 3 residues before the CDR3 does, and the rest of the CDR3 is filled in from the germline J gene. The chain employs TRBV5-3 and TRBJ2-3, with D possibly being TRBD2 (6 bases). TRBV5-3 is reported as an ORF; its role is uncertain. V was cut by 1 base and J by 6 bases, with 9 bases left in between. The CDR3 extends over 13 amino acids. The CDR3 spells CARSLPAGDTQYF. Partial CDR3 DNA: TGTGCCAGAAGCTTGCCCGCGGGGGATACG.

Details on this clone: The junction shows a germline mismatch at one end, possibly a read error. The read gets to within 3 residues of the CDR3 end, and the germline J gene fills in the rest. The chain combines TRBV4-2 with TRBJ1-2, with D unclear. The V gene's germline CDR1 is LGHNA and CDR2 YNFKEQ. The CDR3 is made up of 15 amino acids. Incomplete CDR3 DNA: TGCGCCAGCAGCCAAGGCGGCAGCTCTAACTATGGC. This encodes CASSQGGSSNYG. In full, the CDR3 reads CASSQGGSSNYGYTF.